The rows below give T cell receptor beta chains drawn from one sample of a study of vaccination and CD4 T cells after COVID-19. Which antigens these TCRs recognize remains unknown. MiXCR, run by TCRdb on the PCR reads, gives a single entry per CDR3 protein. The sample lists some 14,000 distinct CDR3 sequences, about 55% seen once, with about 9.4% in the top ten. Here the sequenced sample was CD4+ T cells from blood, cultured in vitro, taken before SARS-CoV-2 vaccination. The source of these receptors is a human donor who had recovered from COVID-19. CDR3s leave out the opening cysteine and the closing phenylalanine or tryptophan.

V gene | CDR3 protein
TRBV19 | ASSIGGRDNYGYT
TRBV7-9 | ASSSTTQETQY
TRBV6-1 | ASSERQGVNTIY
TRBV12-5 | ASGLGLGDAAF
TRBV28 | ASSRRLSPQH
TRBV18 | ASSPDTGELF
TRBV7-2 | ASSLGVATISGANVLT
TRBV10-1 | ASSGSASGGTQY
TRBV2 | ASSVEGQRAAYNEQF
TRBV7-9 | ASSLFFSTDTQY
TRBV6-2/TRBV6-3 | ASSYGGVLRASYEQY
TRBV7-8 | ASSPGRSSYNEQF
TRBV10-3 | AISVQENQPQH
TRBV6-1 | ASSDPSGSGNTIY
TRBV24-1 | ATTANTGELF
TRBV20-1 | SHVNYGLAQETQY
TRBV2 | ASRSQGGSYEQY
TRBV18 | ASSLGTQRVSNEQF
TRBV29-1 | SVEEAEAPLDTQY
TRBV19 | ASSIAGRPSYEQY
TRBV2 | ASSVQGKRYEQY
TRBV12-3/TRBV12-4 | ASSGGRGETQY
TRBV20-1 | SARRGAEFYNEQF
TRBV12-3/TRBV12-4 | ASSLRGNGNQPQH
TRBV15 | ATSRETIETQY